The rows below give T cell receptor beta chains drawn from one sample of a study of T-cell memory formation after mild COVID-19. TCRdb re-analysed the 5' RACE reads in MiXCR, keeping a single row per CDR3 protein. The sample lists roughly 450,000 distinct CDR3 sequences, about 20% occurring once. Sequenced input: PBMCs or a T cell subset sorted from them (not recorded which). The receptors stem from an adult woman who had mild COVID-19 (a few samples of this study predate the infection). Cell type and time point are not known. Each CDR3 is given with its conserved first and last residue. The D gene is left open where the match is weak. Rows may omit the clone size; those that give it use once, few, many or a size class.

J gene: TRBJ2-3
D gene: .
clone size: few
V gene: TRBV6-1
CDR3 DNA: TGTGCCAGCAGTGAGGGCGGGATACGCACAGATACGCAGTATTTT
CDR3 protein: CASSEGGIRTDTQYF

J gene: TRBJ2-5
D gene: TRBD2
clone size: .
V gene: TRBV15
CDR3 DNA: TGTGCCACCAGCAGAGGTCTAGCGGGGTTGGAGACCCAGTACTTC
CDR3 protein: CATSRGLAGLETQYF

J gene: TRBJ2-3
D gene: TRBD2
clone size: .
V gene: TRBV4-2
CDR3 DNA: TGTGCCAGCAGCCAAGACAAAGGCGGGAGGGCCCGAGATACGCAGTATTTT
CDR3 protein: CASSQDKGGRARDTQYF

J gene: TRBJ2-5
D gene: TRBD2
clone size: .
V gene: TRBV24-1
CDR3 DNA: TGTGCCACCAGTGCAGGACTAGCGGGGGGCCAGTTGGAGACCCAGTACTTC
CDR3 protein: CATSAGLAGGQLETQYF

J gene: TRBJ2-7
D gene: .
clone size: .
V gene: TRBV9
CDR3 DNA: TGTGCCAGCAGCCCCAGGTGGAGAGATAACGAGCAGTACTTC
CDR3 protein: CASSPRWRDNEQYF

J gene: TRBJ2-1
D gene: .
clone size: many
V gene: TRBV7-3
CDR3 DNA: TGTGCCAGCAGCTTAACGTTAAGTCCCTCGGGTGAGCAGTTCTTC
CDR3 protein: CASSLTLSPSGEQFF

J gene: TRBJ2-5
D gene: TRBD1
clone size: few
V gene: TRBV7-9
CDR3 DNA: TGTGCCAGCAGCGGACGACAGGGGACCTTCCAAGAGACCCAGTACTTC
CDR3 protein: CASSGRQGTFQETQYF

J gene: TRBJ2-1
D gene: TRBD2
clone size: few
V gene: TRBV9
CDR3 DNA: TGTGCCAGCAGCGCCGGGGGGTCTCCCTCCTACAATGAGCAGTTCTTC
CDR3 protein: CASSAGGSPSYNEQFF

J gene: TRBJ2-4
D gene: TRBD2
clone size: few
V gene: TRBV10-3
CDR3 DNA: TGTGCCATCAGTGCGGGCTTTGCGGGAGGAAACGTTTCCACCTCAGCCAAAAACATTCAGTACTTC
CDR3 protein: CAISAGFAGGNVSTSAKNIQYF

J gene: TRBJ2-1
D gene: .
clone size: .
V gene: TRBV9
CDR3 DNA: TGTGCCAGCAGCTACACCCGGAATGAGCAGTTCTTC
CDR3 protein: CASSYTRNEQFF

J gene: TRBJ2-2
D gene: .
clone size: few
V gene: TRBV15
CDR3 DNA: TGTGCCACCAGCAGAGAGCTGGGCACCGGGGAGCTGTTTTTT
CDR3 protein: CATSRELGTGELFF

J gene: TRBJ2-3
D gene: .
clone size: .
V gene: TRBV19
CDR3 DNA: TGTGCCAGTAGTATGATTTCAACAGATACGCAGTATTTT
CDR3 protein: CASSMISTDTQYF

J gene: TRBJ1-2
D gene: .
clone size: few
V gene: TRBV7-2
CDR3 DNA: TGTGCCAGCAGCTTAGCGATGGGGACGGAGGGCTATGGCTACACCTTC
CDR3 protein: CASSLAMGTEGYGYTF

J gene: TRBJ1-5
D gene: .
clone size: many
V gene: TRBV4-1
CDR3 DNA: TGCGCCAGCAGCCAAGAGTGGGAAGGCAATCAGCCCCAGCATTTT
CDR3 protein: CASSQEWEGNQPQHF

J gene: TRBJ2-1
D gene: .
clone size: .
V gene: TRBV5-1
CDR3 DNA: TGCGCCAGCAGCTCACTGCCTAGCTTGGGAAGCAATGAGCAGTTCTTC
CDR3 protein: CASSSLPSLGSNEQFF

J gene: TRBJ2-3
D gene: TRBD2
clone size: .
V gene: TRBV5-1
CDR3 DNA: TGCGCCAGCAGCGTTCAGCTAGCGGCCAGCACAGATACGCAGTATTTT
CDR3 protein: CASSVQLAASTDTQYF

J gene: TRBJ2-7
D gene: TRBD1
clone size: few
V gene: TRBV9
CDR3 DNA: TGTGCCAGCAGCGTAGGACAGGGGAGCGAGCAGTACTTC
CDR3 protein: CASSVGQGSEQYF

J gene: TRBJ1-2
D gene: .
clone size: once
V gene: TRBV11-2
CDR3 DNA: TGTGCCAGCAGCTTAGGGTTAGGGAATGGCTACACCTTC
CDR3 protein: CASSLGLGNGYTF

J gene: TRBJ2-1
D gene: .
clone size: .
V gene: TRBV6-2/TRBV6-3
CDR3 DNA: TGTGCCAGCAGTCCCCTCCCCGCTACCTACAATGAGCAGTTCTTC
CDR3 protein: CASSPLPATYNEQFF

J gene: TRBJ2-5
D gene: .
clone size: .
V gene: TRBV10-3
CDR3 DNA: TGTGCCATCAGAGACTCGACAGAGAACCAAGAGACCCAGTACTTC
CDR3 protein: CAIRDSTENQETQYF

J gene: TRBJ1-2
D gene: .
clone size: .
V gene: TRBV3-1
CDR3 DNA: TGTGCCAGCAGCCAGGGGAAGCACTATGGCTACACCTTC
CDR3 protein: CASSQGKHYGYTF

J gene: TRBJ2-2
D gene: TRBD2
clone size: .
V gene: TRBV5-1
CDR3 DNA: TGCGCCAGCAATCTTGGCGGGGGGCTCACCGGGGAGCTGTTTTTT
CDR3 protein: CASNLGGGLTGELFF

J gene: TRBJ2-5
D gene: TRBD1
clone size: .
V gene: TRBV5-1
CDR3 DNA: TGCGCCAGCAGCTGGACAGGGGGGAATGTGGAGACCCAGTACTTC
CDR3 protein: CASSWTGGNVETQYF

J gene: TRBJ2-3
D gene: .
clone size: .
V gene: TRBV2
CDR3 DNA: TGTGCCACAACAGGGAGGGGAAATACGCAGTATTTT
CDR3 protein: CATTGRGNTQYF

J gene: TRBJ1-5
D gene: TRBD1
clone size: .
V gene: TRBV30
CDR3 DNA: TGTGCCTGGGGAGGCAGGGGGTATCAGCCCCAGCATTTT
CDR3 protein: CAWGGRGYQPQHF

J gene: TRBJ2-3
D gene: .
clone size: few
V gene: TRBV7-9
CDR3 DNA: TGTGCCAGCAGATTAGTTGTTGGGCCAGATACGCAGTATTTT
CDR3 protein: CASRLVVGPDTQYF

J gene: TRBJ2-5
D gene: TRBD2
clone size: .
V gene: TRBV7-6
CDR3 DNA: TGTGCCAGCAGCAATCCCCGCGGGGGAGAGACCCAGTACTTC
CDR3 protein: CASSNPRGGETQYF

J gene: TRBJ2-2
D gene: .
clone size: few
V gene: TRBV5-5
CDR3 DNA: TGTGCCAGCAAAGAGGGCCTCACCGGGGAGCTGTTTTTT
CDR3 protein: CASKEGLTGELFF

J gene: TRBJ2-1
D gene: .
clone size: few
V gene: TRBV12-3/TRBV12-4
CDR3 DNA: TGTGCCAGCGGGAAGGGGCCAAGCTCCTACAATGAGCAGTTCTTC
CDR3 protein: CASGKGPSSYNEQFF

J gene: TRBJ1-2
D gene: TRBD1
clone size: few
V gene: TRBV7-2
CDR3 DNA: TGTGCCAGCAGCTTAGCCCAGGGGGCAGTCTATGGCTACACCTTC
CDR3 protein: CASSLAQGAVYGYTF

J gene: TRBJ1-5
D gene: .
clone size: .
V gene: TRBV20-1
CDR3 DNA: TGCAGTGCTAGAGACCAGGGAAGCAATCAGCCCCAGCATTTT
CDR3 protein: CSARDQGSNQPQHF

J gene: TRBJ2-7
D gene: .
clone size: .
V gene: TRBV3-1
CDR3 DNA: TGTGCCAGCAGCCAAGGGGACGCCTCCTACGAGCAGTACTTC
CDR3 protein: CASSQGDASYEQYF

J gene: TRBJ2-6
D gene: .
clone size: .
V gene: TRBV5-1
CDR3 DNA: TGCGCCAGCAGCTTGGGTAGCTTGGCTGGGGCCAACGTCCTGACTTTC
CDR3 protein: CASSLGSLAGANVLTF

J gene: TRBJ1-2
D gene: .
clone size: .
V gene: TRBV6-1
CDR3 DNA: TGTGCCAGCAGTGTGGGGGGAGCCCTTAACTATGGCTACACCTTC
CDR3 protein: CASSVGGALNYGYTF

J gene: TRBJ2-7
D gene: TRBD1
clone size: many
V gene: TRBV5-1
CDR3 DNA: TGCGCCAGCAGCTTGGTCGGGACAGGCCACCACGAGCAGTACTTC
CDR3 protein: CASSLVGTGHHEQYF

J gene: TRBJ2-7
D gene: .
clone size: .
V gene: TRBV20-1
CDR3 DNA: TGCAGTGCTAGCCAGGGGCCCTACGAGCAGTACTTC
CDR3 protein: CSASQGPYEQYF

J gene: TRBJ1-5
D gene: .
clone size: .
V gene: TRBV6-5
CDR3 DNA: TGTGCCAGCAGTTACGGGACCGAGAATCAGCCCCAGCATTTT
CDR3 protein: CASSYGTENQPQHF

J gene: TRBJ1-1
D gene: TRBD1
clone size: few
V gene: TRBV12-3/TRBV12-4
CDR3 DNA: TGTGCCAGCAGTTTGGGACAGACGTTGGTCGCTTTCTTT
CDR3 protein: CASSLGQTLVAFF

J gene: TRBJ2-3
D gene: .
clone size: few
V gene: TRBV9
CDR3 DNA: TGTGCCAGCAGCTCCACGGACGGGGGGCCAGATACGCAGTATTTT
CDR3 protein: CASSSTDGGPDTQYF

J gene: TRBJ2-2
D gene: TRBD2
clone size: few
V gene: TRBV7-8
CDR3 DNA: TGTGCCAGCATTTGGATAGCGGGGGGGCAGTCCGGGGAGCTGTTTTTT
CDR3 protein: CASIWIAGGQSGELFF

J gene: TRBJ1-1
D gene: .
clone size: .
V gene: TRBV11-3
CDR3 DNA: TGTGCCAGCAGGAGGTATAGCGACACTGAAGCTTTCTTT
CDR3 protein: CASRRYSDTEAFF

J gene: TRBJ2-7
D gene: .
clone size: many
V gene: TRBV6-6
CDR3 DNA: TGTGCCAGCAGTTCCCGGGAATCCTACGAGCAGTACTTC
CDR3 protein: CASSSRESYEQYF

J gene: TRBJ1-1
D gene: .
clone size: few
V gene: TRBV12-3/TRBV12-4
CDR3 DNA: TGTGCCAGCAGTTTAGCGGCGTCGAACACTGAAGCTTTCTTT
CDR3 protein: CASSLAASNTEAFF

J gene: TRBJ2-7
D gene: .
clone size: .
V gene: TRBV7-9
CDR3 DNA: TGTGCCAGCAGCTTTTGGACACACGGGAGCTCCTACGAGCAGTACTTC
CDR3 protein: CASSFWTHGSSYEQYF